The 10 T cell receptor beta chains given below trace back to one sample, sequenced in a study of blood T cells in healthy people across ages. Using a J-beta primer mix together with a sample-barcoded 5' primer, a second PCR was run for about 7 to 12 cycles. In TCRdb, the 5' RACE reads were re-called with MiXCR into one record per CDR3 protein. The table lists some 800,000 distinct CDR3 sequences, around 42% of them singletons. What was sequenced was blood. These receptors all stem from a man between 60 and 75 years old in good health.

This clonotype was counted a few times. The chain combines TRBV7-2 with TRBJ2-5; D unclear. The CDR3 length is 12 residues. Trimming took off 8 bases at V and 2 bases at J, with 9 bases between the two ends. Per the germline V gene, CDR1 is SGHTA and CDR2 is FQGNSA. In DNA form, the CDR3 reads TGTGCCAGCGAAGGCGGACAAGAGACCCAGTACTTC. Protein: CASEGGQETQYF.

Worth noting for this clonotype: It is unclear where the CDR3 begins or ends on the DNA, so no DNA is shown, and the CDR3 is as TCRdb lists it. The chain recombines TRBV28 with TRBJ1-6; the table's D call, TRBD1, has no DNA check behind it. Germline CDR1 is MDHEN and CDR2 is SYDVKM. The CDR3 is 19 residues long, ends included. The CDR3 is CASSLPVPGGSNYNSPLHF.

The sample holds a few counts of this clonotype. The CDR3 sequence is CASSLALGGSADTQYF. CDR3 nucleotide sequence: TGCGCCAGCAGCTTGGCCCTAGGGGGCTCGGCAGATACGCAGTATTTT. The rearrangement joins TRBV5-1 to TRBJ2-3, with 7 bases identical to TRBD1. The germline V gene encodes CDR1 SGHRS and CDR2 YFSETQ. The CDR3 is 16 residues long. The V segment lost 0 bases and the J segment 4 bases; nucleotides outside the gene matches: 8.

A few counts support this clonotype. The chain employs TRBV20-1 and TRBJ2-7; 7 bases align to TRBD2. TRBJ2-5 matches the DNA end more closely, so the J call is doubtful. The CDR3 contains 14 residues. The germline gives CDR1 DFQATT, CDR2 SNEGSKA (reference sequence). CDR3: CSARVPGGEETQYF. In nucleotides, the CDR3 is TGCAGTGCTAGGGTCCCGGGGGGTGAGGAGACCCAGTACTTC.

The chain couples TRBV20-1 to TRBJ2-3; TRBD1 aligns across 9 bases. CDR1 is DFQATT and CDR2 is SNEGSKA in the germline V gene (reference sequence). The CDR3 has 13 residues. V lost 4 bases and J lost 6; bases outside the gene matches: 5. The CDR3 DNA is TGCAGTGCTACGACAGGGGGTGGCGATACGCAGTATTTT. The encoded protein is CSATTGGGDTQYF.

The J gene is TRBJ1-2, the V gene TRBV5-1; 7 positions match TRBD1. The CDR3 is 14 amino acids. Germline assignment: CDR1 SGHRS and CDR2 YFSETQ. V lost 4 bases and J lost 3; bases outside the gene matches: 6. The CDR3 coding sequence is TGCGCCAGCAGCCCCGGGGACAGCTACTATGGCTACACCTTC. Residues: CASSPGDSYYGYTF.

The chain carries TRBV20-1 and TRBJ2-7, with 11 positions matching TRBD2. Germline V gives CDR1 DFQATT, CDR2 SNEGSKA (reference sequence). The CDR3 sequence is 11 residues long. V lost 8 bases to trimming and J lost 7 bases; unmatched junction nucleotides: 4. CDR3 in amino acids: CSRLAGNEQYF. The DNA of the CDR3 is TGCAGTCGACTAGCGGGGAATGAGCAGTACTTC.

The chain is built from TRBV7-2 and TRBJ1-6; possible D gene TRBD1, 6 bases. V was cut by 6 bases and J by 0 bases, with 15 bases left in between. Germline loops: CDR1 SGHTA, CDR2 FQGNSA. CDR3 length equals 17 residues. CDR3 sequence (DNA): TGTGCCAGCAGGCCGACAGGTTACGGCTCCTATAATTCACCCCTCCACTTT. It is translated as CASRPTGYGSYNSPLHF.

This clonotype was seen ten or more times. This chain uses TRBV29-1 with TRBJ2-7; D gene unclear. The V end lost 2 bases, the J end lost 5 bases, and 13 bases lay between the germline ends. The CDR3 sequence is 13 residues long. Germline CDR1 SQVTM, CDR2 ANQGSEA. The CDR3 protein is CSVENGLADEQYF. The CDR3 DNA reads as TGCAGCGTTGAAAATGGATTGGCGGACGAGCAGTACTTC.

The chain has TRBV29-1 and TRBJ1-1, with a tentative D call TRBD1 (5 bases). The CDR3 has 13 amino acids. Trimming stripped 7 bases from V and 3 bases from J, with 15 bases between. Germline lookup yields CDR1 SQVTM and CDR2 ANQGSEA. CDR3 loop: CSAEQDWDTEAFF. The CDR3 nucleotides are TGCAGCGCCGAACAGGACTGGGACACTGAAGCTTTCTTT.